One and the same sample provided the 21 T cell receptor beta chains below, sequenced in a study of OX40 agonist ivuxolimab in advanced cancers. Profiled with immunoSEQ multiplex PCR; TCRdb holds only in-frame clones, not every one. The sample records 70,000 to 95,000 clones, around 80% being singletons. This material consisted of CD4+ or CD8+ T cells sorted from blood, taken in a trial of the OX40 agonist ivuxolimab. The receptors stem from an adult with an advanced solid tumor such as melanoma, head and neck, liver or kidney cancer.

This chain uses TRBV6-1 with TRBJ1-2; D unresolved. This CDR3 region has 15 residues. V shed 5 bases and J shed 4 bases, with 17 bases lying between them. The germline V gene encodes CDR1 MNHNS and CDR2 SASEGT. CDR3 in amino acids: CASSPTGDGVYGYTF. In DNA, the CDR3 is TGTGCCAGCAGTCCCACGGGCGACGGAGTCTATGGCTACACCTTC.

The chain joins TRBV4-1 to TRBJ1-4, with D perhaps matching TRBD1 (6 bases). V dropped 3 bases and J dropped 5 bases, with 10 bases sitting between them. CDR3 length equals 14 residues. CDR1 and CDR2 (germline): MGHRA, YSYEKL. The CDR3 loop is CASSQGALNEKLFF. DNA of the CDR3: TGCGCCAGCAGCCAGGGGGCCCTAAATGAAAAACTGTTTTTT.

The rearrangement uses TRBV28 and TRBJ1-5; TRBD1 matches 9 bases. The CDR3 runs 15 residues. Germline values: CDR1 MDHEN, CDR2 SYDVKM. Trimming cost V 6 bases and J 1 base; bases outside gene matches: 4. The CDR3 reads CASRNTGGSNQPQHF. The CDR3, as DNA: TGTGCCAGCAGGAACACAGGGGGCAGCAATCAGCCCCAGCATTTT.

CDR3 sequence reads: CASSQVLGGTSGVNEQFF. The CDR3 DNA is TGCGCCAGCAGCCAAGTATTGGGCGGGACTAGCGGGGTAAATGAGCAGTTCTTC. The genes are TRBV4-1 and TRBJ2-1, with TRBD2 matching 13 bases. V lost 1 base and J lost 7; bases outside the gene matches: 10. From germline, CDR1 is MGHRA and CDR2 YSYEKL. The CDR3 consists of 18 residues.

The rearrangement links TRBV19 to TRBJ2-7, with unresolved D. Trimming stripped 1 base from V and 2 bases from J, with 9 bases between. Germline values: CDR1 LNHDA, CDR2 SQIVND (reference sequence). This CDR3 is 14 amino acids long. The CDR3 coding sequence is TGTGCCAGTAGTATAGTAGAGACACCCTACGAGCAGTACTTC. Its translation is CASSIVETPYEQYF.

The chain carries TRBV5-6 and TRBJ1-1, with TRBD1 matching over 8 bases. CDR3 length: 13 amino acids. The trim removed 2 bases at V and 11 bases at J, leaving 8 bases unmatched. Looked up from germline, CDR1 is SGHDT and CDR2 is YYEEEE. CDR3 amino acids: CASSFGQGVGAFF. Written as DNA, the CDR3 is TGTGCCAGCAGCTTTGGACAGGGCGTAGGGGCTTTCTTT.

The rearrangement uses TRBV6-4 and TRBJ2-2; 8 bases are shared with TRBD1. Germline CDR1 and CDR2: MRHNA and SNTAGT. V shed 0 bases, J shed 4 bases, and the junction held 4 bases outside the gene matches. CDR3 length equals 16 residues. The CDR3 is CASSDSGQEVTGELFF. CDR3 DNA sequence: TGTGCCAGCAGTGACTCGGGACAGGAGGTCACCGGGGAGCTGTTTTTT.

The V gene is TRBV5-6, the J gene TRBJ2-1; D is undetermined. Germline V lookup: CDR1 SGHDT, CDR2 YYEEEE. V lost 2 bases to trimming and J lost 5 bases, with 11 bases between them. CDR3 size: 14 residues. The CDR3 here is CASSFGFSNNEQFF. CDR3 nucleotide sequence: TGTGCCAGCAGCTTCGGGTTTAGCAACAATGAGCAGTTCTTC.

V usage is TRBV11-2 and J usage is TRBJ2-7, with D tentatively TRBD1 or TRBD2 (5 bases each). The CDR3 is 15 residues long. CDR1 is SGHAT, CDR2 FQNNGV, per germline. The V gene lost 3 bases and the J gene lost 5 bases, with 17 bases spanning the gap. This CDR3 is CASSFTRDPGDEQYF. The CDR3 nucleotides read TGTGCCAGCAGCTTCACCCGGGACCCGGGCGACGAGCAGTACTTC.

The rearrangement links TRBV27 to TRBJ1-5; TRBD1 agrees at 8 bases. Germline-derived CDR1 and CDR2 are MNHEY and SMNVEV (reference sequence). This CDR3 has 16 residues. The V and J ends lost 0 bases and 6 bases, in that order; junction bases with no gene match: 7. The CDR3 protein is CASSLSLTGGSQPQHF. CDR3 DNA sequence: TGTGCCAGCAGTTTATCCTTAACAGGGGGGAGTCAGCCCCAGCATTTT.

This chain uses TRBV28 with TRBJ2-2; D might be TRBD2 (5 bases). This CDR3 contains 14 residues. V shed 5 bases and J shed 0 bases, with 7 bases lying between them. CDR1 is MDHEN and CDR2 is SYDVKM in the germline V gene. The CDR3 here is CASSETTNTGELFF. The CDR3 DNA follows: TGTGCCAGCAGTGAGACTACGAACACCGGGGAGCTGTTTTTT.

The chain is built from TRBV11-2 and TRBJ1-3, with no clear D. Germline loops: CDR1 SGHAT, CDR2 FQNNGV. Trimming pared 0 bases from V and 4 bases from J, leaving 4 bases between. This CDR3 region has 13 residues. The CDR3 loop is CASSLDRGNTIYF. The CDR3 bases are TGTGCCAGCAGCTTAGACAGGGGAAACACCATATATTTT.

The chain combines TRBV5-1 with TRBJ1-4, with 7 bases fitting TRBD1. With V trimmed by 4 bases and J by 5 bases, 5 bases remained unmatched. The CDR3 is 14 amino acids. The germline V gene encodes CDR1 SGHRS and CDR2 YFSETQ. CDR3 DNA: TGCGCCAGCAGCCCCGGGACAGCAAATGAAAAACTGTTTTTT. This codes for CASSPGTANEKLFF.

The V gene is TRBV6-5, the J gene TRBJ1-2; perhaps TRBD1 as D (6 bases). The V end was cut by 0 bases, the J end by 0 bases, with 11 bases between. The V gene's germline CDR1 is MNHEY and CDR2 SVGAGI. This CDR3 has 16 amino acids. CDR3 in DNA: TGTGCCAGCAGTTACTCGGGGGGGCGAGCTAACTATGGCTACACCTTC. Encoded protein: CASSYSGGRANYGYTF.

The table lists this clone with a few counts. The V gene is TRBV4-1, the J gene TRBJ2-7; D gene unclear. Trimming shortened V by 2 bases and J by 7 bases, and 9 bases separated the two germline ends. The CDR3 is 12 residues long. Germline V gene lookup returns CDR1 MGHRA and CDR2 YSYEKL. In DNA form, the CDR3 reads TGCGCCAGCAGCCAAAGCCATGAGGAGCAGTACTTC. This sequence encodes CASSQSHEEQYF.

The chain recombines TRBV4-3 with TRBJ1-5, with 8 bases fitting TRBD1. Germline assignment: CDR1 LGHNA and CDR2 YSLEER. Trimming removed 0 bases from V and 6 bases from J; junction bases left unmatched: 7. This CDR3 is 16 amino acids long. This CDR3 is CASSQDRGQGGQPQHF. In DNA form, the CDR3 reads TGCGCCAGCAGCCAAGATCGCGGACAGGGCGGTCAGCCCCAGCATTTT.

This sequence joins TRBV11-2 and TRBJ2-7, with a tentative D call TRBD2 (6 bases). Germline V gene sequence: CDR1 SGHAT, CDR2 FQNNGV. V gave up 1 base and J gave up 3 bases, with 13 bases separating them. The length of the CDR3 is 15 residues. The chain's CDR3 is CASSLGAGRLYEQYV. The DNA of the CDR3 is TGTGCCAGCAGCTTAGGGGCAGGGAGGCTCTACGAGCAGTACGTC.

This rearrangement joins TRBV28 to TRBJ2-5, with D perhaps matching TRBD1 or TRBD2 (6 bases each). Germline CDR1 and CDR2: MDHEN and SYDVKM. V gave up 5 bases and J gave up 7 bases, with 20 bases separating them. CDR3 length equals 15 residues. The CDR3 bases are TGTGCCAGCAGTCCTTACATGGAGGGGGGCGGGACCCAGTACTTC. Residues: CASSPYMEGGGTQYF.

This chain connects TRBV7-9 to TRBJ2-1, with a possible D match to TRBD1 (8 bases). The CDR3 is made up of 16 amino acids. The V and J ends lost 5 bases and 3 bases respectively, with 17 bases between them. Germline CDR1 reads SEHNR; CDR2 reads FQNEAQ (reference sequence). The CDR3 DNA reads as TGTGCCAGCAGCCCATACAGGGGGGGCCTCTACAATGAGCAGTTCTTC. Its translation: CASSPYRGGLYNEQFF. The full variable domain, rest sourced from reference TRBV7-9 and TRBJ2-1, is DTGVSQNPRHKITKRGQNVTFRCDPISEHNRLYWYRQTLGQGPEFLTYFQNEAQLEKSRLLSDRFSAERPKGSFSTLEIQRTEQGDSAMYLCASSPYRGGLYNEQFFGPGTRLTVL.

The V gene is TRBV6-5, the J gene TRBJ2-5; D not resolved. The CDR3 runs 12 residues. Trimming pared 6 bases from V and 4 bases from J, leaving 9 bases between. Germline V gene data show CDR1 as MNHEY and CDR2 as SVGAGI. CDR3 DNA sequence: TGTGCCAGCAGCTCCATAGGAGAGACCCAGTACTTC. It yields the protein CASSSIGETQYF.

This chain joins TRBV11-2 and TRBJ2-1, with D perhaps TRBD1 (5 bases). Germline lookup yields CDR1 SGHAT and CDR2 FQNNGV. Trimming stripped 5 bases from V and 0 bases from J, with 11 bases between. The length of the CDR3 is 15 residues. CDR3 sequence: CASSPLGPSYNEQFF. CDR3 bases: TGTGCCAGCAGCCCGCTGGGGCCCTCCTACAATGAGCAGTTCTTC.